The clone carrying this T cell receptor beta chain came up a few times. The antigen remains unidentified. The TCR beta libraries were generated through quantitative 5'-RACE incorporating molecular barcodes. In TCRdb, the 5' RACE reads were re-called with MiXCR into one record per CDR3 protein. The data hold 670,000 or so distinct CDR3 sequences, with around 20% observed a single time. These data are taken from a study of CD8 T cells in ankylosing spondylitis. General observations from the study: Within ankylosing spondylitis blood, a TCR beta motif made up of under 10 highly homologous variants appeared to be characteristic. Clones that were linked to disease were CD8+ and were relatively rare in peripheral blood. Previous work reported some of these motif variants in the synovial fluid and blood of reactive arthritis. Matched ankylosing spondylitis synovial fluid reportedly showed significant enrichment of disease-linked clones.

Between the trimmed V and J ends, which lost 0 bases and 10 bases, there was a span of 13 bases. This CDR3 comprises 14 residues. CDR1 is SGHNT, CDR2 YENEEA, per germline. The TCR sequence derives from a male donor with ankylosing spondylitis. Sequenced material: blood, either unsorted or a sorted T cell fraction (not recorded which). This chain links TRBV11-3 with TRBJ2-1; possibly TRBD2 for D (7 bases). The CDR3 nucleotides read TGTGCCAGCAGCTTAGATCTGAAGGGGGGGGAGCAGTTCTTC. Protein: CASSLDLKGGEQFF.